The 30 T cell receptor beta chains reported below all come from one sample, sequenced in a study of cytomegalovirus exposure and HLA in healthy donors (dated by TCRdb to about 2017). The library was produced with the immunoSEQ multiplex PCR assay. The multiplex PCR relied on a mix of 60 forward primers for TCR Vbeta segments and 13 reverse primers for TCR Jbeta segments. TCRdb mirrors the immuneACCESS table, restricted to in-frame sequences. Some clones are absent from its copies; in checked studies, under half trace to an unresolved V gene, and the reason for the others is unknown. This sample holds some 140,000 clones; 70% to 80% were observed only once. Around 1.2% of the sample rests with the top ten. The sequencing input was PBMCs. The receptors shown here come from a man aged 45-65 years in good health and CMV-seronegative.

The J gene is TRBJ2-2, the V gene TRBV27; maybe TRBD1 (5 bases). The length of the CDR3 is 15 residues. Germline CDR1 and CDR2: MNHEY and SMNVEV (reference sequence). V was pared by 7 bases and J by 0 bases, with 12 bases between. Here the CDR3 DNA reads TGTGCCAGCACTACGACAGCTGCGAACACCGGGGAGCTGTTTTTT. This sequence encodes CASTTTAANTGELFF.

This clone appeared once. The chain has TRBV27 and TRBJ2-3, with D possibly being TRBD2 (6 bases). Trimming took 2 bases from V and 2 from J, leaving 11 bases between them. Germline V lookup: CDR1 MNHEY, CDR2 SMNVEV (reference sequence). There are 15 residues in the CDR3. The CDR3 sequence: CASSLIAVHTDTQYF. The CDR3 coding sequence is TGTGCCAGCAGTTTAATAGCGGTGCACACAGATACGCAGTATTTT.

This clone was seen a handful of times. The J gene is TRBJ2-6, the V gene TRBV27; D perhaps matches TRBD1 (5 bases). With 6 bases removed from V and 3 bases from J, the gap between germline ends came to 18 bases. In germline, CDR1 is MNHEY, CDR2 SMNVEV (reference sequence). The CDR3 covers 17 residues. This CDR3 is CASRWGRFEGGANVLTF. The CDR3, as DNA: TGTGCCAGCAGATGGGGCAGGTTTGAAGGTGGGGCCAACGTCCTGACTTTC.

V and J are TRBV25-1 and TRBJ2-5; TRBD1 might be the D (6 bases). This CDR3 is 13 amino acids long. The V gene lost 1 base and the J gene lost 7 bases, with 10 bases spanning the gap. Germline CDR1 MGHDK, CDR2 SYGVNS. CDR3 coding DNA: TGTGCCAGCAGTGAATTCGACAGGACGACCCAGTACTTC. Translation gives CASSEFDRTTQYF.

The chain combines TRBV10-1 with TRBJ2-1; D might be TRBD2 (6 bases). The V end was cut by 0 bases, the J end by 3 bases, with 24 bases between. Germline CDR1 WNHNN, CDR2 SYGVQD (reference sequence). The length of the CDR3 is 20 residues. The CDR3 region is CASSESRGENRRDLYNEQFF. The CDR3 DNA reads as TGCGCCAGCAGTGAGTCCCGGGGTGAGAATCGGCGGGATCTCTACAATGAGCAGTTCTTC.

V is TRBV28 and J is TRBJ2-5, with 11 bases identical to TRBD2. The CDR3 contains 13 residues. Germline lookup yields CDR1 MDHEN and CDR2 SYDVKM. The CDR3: CASTSGTQETQYF. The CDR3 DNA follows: TGTGCGTCGACTAGCGGGACGCAAGAGACCCAGTACTTC.

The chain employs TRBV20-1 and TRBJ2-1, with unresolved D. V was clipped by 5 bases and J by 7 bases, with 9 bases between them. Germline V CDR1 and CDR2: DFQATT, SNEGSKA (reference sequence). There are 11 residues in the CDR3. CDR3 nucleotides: TGCAGTGCTGTTAGCTGGAATGAGCAGTTCTTC. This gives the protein CSAVSWNEQFF.

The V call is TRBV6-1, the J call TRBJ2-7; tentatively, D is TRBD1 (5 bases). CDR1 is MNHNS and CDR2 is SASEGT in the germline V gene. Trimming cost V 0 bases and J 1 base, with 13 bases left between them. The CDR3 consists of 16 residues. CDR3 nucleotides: TGTGCCAGCAGTGAAGCGGGGCCAGGGTTATCCTACGAGCAGTACTTC. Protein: CASSEAGPGLSYEQYF.

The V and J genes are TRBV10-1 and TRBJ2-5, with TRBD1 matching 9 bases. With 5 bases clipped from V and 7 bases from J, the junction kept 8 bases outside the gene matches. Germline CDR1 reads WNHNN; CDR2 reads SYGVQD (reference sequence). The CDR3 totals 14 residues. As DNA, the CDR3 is TGCGCCAGCAGTTCCCCGGGACAGGGTGGGACCCAGTACTTC. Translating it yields CASSSPGQGGTQYF.

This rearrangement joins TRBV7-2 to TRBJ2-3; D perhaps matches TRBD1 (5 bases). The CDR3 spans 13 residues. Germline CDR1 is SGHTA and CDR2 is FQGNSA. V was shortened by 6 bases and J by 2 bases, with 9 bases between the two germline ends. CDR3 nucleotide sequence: TGTGCCAGCAGACCGGACAACACAGATACGCAGTATTTT. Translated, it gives CASRPDNTDTQYF.

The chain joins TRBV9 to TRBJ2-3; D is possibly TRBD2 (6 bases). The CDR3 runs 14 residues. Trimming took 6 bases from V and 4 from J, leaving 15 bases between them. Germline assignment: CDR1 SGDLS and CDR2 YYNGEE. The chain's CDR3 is CASNVGGGADTQYF. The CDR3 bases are TGTGCCAGCAACGTGGGAGGTGGGGCAGATACGCAGTATTTT.

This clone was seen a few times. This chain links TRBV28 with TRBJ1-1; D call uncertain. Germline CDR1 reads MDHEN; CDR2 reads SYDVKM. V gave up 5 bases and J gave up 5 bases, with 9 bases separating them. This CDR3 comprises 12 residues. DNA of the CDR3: TGTGCCAGCAGTGAGGGAGGAACTGAAGCTTTCTTT. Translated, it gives CASSEGGTEAFF.

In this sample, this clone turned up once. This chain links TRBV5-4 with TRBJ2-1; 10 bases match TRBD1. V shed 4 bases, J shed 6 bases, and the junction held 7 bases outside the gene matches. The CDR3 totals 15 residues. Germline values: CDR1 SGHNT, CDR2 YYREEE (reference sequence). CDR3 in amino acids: CASSRQGAERNEQFF. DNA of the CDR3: TGTGCCAGCAGCCGACAGGGGGCAGAGCGCAATGAGCAGTTCTTC.

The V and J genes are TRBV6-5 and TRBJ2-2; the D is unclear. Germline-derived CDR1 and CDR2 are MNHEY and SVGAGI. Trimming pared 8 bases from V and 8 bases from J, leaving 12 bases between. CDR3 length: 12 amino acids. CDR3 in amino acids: CASANREGELFF. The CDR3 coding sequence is TGTGCCAGCGCAAATCGTGAGGGGGAGCTGTTTTTT.

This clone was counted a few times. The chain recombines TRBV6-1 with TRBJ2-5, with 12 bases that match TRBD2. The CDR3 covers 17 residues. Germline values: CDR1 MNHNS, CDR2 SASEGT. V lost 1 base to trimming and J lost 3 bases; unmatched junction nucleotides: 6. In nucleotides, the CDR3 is TGTGCCAGCAGTGAAGTCGACAGACTAGCGGGAGAAGAGACCCAGTACTTC. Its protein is CASSEVDRLAGEETQYF.

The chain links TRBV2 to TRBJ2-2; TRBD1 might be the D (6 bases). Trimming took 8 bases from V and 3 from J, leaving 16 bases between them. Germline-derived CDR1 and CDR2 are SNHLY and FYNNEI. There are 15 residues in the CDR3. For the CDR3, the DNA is TGTGCCAGCGGGGCACAGGGTCGAGACACCGGGGAGCTGTTTTTT. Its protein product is CASGAQGRDTGELFF.

CDR3 in amino acids: CASRLDTGNSPLHF. The CDR3 nucleotides read TGCGCCAGCAGGCTCGATACAGGGAATTCACCCCTCCACTTT. V gene TRBV5-1 combines with J gene TRBJ1-6; perhaps TRBD1 as D (6 bases). V was shortened by 5 bases and J by 7 bases, with 13 bases between the two germline ends. Per germline, CDR1 SGHRS and CDR2 YFSETQ. The CDR3 spans 14 residues.

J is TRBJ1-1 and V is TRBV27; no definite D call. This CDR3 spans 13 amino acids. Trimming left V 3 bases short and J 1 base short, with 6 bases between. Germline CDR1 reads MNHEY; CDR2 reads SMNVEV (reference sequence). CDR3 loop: CASSFFGNTEAFF. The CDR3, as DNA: TGTGCCAGCAGTTTTTTCGGGAACACTGAAGCTTTCTTT.

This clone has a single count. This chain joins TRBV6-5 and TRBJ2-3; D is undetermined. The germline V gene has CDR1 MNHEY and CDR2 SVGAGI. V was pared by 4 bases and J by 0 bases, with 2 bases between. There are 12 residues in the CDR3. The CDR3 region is CASSSSTDTQYF. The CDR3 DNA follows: TGTGCCAGCAGTTCAAGCACAGATACGCAGTATTTT.

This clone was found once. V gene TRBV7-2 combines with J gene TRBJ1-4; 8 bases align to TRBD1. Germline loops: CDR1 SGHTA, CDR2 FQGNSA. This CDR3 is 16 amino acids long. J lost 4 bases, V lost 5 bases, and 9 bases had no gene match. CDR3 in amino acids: CASSRTGYGYNEKLFF. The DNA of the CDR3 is TGTGCCAGCAGCCGGACAGGGTACGGTTATAATGAAAAACTGTTTTTT. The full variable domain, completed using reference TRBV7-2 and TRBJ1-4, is GAGVSQSPSNKVTEKGKDVELRCDPISGHTALYWYRQSLGQGLEFLIYFQGNSAPDKSGLPSDRFSAERTGGSVSTLTIQRTQQEDSAVYLCASSRTGYGYNEKLFFGSGTQLSVL.

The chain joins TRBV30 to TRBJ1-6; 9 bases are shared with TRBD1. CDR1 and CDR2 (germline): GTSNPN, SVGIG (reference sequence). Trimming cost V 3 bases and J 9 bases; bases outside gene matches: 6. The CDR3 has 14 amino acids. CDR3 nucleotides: TGTGCCTGGAGAGAACAGGGGGCTGTTTCACCCCTCCACTTT. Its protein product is CAWREQGAVSPLHF.

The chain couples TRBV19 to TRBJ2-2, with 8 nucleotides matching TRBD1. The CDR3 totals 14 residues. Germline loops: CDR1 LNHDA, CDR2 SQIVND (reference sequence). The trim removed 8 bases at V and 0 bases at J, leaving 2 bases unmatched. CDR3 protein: CASSGQANTGELFF. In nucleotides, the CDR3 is TGTGCCAGTTCGGGACAGGCGAACACCGGGGAGCTGTTTTTT. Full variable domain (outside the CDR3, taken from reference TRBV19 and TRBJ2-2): DGGITQSPKYLFRKEGQNVTLSCEQNLNHDAMYWYRQDPGQGLRLIYYSQIVNDFQKGDIAEGYSVSREKKESFPLTVTSAQKNPTAFYLCASSGQANTGELFFGEGSRLTVL.

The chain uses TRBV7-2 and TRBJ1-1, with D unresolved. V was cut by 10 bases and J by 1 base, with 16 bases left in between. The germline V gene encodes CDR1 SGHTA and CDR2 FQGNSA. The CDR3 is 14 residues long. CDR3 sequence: CATPPPGKNTEAFF. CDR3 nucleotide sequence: TGTGCCACCCCACCTCCGGGGAAGAACACTGAAGCTTTCTTT.

The CDR3 DNA follows: TGTGCCATCAGTGAGGGACAGGGGGGTATCAATGAGCAGTTCTTC. Translation gives CAISEGQGGINEQFF. The chain uses TRBV10-3 and TRBJ2-1; the match to TRBD1 covers 10 bases. This CDR3 comprises 15 residues. Germline loops: CDR1 ENHRY, CDR2 SYGVKD. With 2 bases clipped from V and 6 bases from J, the junction kept 4 bases outside the gene matches.

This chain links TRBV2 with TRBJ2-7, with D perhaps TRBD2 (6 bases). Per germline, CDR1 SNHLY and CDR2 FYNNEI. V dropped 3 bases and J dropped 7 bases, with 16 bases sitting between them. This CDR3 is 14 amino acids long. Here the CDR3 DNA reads TGTGCCAGCAGTGATTCCAGCGGGCGAGAAGAGCAGTACTTC. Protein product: CASSDSSGREEQYF.

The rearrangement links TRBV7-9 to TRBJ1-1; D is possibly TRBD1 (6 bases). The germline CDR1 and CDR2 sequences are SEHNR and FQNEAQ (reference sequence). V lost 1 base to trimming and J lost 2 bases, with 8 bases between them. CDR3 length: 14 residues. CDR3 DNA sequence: TGTGCCAGCAGCTTAGTGGGACACAACACTGAAGCTTTCTTT. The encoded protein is CASSLVGHNTEAFF.

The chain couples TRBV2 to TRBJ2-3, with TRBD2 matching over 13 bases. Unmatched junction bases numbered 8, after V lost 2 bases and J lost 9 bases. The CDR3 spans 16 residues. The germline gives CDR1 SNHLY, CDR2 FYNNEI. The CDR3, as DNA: TGTGCCAGCAGTGAACAAGGGACTAGCGGGACCTCGACGCAGTATTTT. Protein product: CASSEQGTSGTSTQYF. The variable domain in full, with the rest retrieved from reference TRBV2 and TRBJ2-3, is EPEVTQTPSHQVTQMGQEVILRCVPISNHLYFYWYRQILGQKVEFLVSFYNNEISEKSEIFDDQFSVERPDGSNFTLKIRSTKLEDSAMYFCASSEQGTSGTSTQYFGPGTRLTVL.

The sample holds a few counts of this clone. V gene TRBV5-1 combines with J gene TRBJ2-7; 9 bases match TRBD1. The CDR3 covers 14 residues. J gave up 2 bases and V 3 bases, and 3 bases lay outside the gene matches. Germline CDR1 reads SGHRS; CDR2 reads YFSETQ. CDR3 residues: CASSSTGGAYEQYF. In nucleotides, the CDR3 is TGCGCCAGCAGCTCGACAGGGGGAGCCTACGAGCAGTACTTC.

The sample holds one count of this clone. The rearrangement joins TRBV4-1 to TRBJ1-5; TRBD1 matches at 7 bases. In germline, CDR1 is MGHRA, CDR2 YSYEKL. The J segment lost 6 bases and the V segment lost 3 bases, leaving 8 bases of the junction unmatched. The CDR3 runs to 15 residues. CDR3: CASSQVTGVGQPQHF. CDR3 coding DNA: TGCGCCAGCAGCCAGGTAACAGGGGTGGGTCAGCCCCAGCATTTT.

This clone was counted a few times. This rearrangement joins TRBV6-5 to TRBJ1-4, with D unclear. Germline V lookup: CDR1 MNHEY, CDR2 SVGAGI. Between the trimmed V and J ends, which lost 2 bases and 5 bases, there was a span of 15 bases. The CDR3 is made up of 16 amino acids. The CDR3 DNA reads TGTGCCAGCAGTTACGGAGCGTCGAGGCGGAATGAAAAACTGTTTTTT. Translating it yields CASSYGASRRNEKLFF.